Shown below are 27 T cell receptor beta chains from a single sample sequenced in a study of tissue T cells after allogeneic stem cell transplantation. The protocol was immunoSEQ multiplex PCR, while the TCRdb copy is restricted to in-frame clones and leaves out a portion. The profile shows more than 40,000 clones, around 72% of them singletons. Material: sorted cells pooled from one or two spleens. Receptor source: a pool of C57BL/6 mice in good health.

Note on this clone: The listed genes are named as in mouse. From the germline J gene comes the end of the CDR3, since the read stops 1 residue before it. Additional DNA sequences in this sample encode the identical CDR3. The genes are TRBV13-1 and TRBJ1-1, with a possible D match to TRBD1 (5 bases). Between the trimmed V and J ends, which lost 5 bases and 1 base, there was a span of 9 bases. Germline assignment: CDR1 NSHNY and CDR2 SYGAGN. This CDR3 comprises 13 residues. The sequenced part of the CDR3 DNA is TGTGCCAGCAGCCCCCAGGGGAACACAGAAGTCTTC. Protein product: CASSPQGNTEVF. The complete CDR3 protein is CASSPQGNTEVFF.

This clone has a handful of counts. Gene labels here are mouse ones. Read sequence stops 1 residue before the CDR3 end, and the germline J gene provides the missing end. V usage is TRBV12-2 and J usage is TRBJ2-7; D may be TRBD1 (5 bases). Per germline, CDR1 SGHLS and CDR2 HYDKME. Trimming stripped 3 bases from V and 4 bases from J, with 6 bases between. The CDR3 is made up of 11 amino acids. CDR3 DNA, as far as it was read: TGTGCCAGCTCTTACAGGTATGAACAGTAC. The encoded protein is CASSYRYEQY. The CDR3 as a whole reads CASSYRYEQYF.

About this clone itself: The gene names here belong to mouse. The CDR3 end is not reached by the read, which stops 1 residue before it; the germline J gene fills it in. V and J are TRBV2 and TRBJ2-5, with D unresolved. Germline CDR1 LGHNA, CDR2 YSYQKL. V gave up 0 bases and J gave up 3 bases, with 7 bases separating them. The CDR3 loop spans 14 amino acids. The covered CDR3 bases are TGTGCCAGCAGCCAAGATACGCAACAAGACACCCAGTAC. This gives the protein CASSQDTQQDTQY. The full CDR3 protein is CASSQDTQQDTQYF. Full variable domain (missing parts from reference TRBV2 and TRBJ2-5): DPKIIQKPKYLVAVTGSEKILICEQYLGHNAMYWYRQSAKKPLEFMFSYSYQKLMDNQTASSRFQPQSSKKNHLDLQITALKPDDSATYFCASSQDTQQDTQYFGPGTRLLVL.

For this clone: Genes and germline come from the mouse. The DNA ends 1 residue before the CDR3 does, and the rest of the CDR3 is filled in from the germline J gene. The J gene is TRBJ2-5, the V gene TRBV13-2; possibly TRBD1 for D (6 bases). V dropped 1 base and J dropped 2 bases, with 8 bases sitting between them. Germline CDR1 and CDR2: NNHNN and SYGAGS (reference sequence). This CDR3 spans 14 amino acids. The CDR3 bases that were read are TGTGCCAGCGGTGATCAGGGGCCCCAAGACACCCAGTAC. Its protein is CASGDQGPQDTQY. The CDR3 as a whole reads CASGDQGPQDTQYF.

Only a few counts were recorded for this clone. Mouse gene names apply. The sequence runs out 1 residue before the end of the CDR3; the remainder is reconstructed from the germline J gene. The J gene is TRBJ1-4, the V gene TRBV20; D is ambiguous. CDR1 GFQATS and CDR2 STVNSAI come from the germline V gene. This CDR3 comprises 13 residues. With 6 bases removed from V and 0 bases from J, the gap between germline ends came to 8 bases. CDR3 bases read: TGTGGTGCAGGGAGGTTTTCCAACGAAAGATTATTT. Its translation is CGAGRFSNERLF. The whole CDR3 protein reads CGAGRFSNERLFF.

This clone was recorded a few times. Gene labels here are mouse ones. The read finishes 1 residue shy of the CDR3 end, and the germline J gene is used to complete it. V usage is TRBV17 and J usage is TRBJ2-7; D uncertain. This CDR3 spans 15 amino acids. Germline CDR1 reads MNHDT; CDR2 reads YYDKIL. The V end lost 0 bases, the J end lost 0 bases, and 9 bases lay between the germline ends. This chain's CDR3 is CASSRDRRSSYEQYF. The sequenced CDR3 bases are TGTGCTAGCAGTAGAGATCGTAGGAGCTCCTATGAACAGTAC.

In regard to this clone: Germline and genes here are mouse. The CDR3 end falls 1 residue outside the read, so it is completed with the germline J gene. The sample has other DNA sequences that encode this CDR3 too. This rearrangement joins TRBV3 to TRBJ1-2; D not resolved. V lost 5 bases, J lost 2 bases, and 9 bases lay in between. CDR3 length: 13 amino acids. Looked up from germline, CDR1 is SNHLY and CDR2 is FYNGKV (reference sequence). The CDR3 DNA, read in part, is TGTGCCAGCAGCCTACAAACTAACTCCGACTACACC. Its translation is CASSLQTNSDYT. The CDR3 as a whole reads CASSLQTNSDYTF.

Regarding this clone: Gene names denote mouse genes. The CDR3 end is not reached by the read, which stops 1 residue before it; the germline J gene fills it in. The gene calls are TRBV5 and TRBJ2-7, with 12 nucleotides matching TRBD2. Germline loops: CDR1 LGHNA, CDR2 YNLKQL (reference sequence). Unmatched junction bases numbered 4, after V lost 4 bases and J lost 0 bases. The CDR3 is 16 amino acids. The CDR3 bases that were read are TGTGCCAGCAGCCGACTGGGGGGGCAGAGCTCCTATGAACAGTAC. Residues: CASSRLGGQSSYEQY. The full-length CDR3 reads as CASSRLGGQSSYEQYF.

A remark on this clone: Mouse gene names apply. Incomplete CDR3 DNA: TGTGCCAGCAGCCAAGAGGGACTGGGGTGGTATGAACAGTAC. Translating gives CASSQEGLGWYEQY. The complete CDR3 sequence is CASSQEGLGWYEQYF. The rearrangement uses TRBV5 and TRBJ2-7; 10 bases line up with TRBD2. The missing CDR3 end, 1 residue past where the read stops, is filled in from the germline J gene. J lost 4 bases, V lost 0 bases, and 3 bases had no gene match. Germline CDR1 is LGHNA and CDR2 is YNLKQL (reference sequence). The CDR3 runs to 15 residues.

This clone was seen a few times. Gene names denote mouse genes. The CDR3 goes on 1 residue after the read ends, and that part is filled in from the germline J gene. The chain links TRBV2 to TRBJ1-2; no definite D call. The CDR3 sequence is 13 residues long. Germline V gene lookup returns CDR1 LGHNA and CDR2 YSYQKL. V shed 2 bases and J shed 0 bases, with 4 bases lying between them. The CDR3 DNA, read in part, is TGTGCCAGCAGCCAAAAAGCAAACTCCGACTACACC. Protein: CASSQKANSDYT. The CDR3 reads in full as CASSQKANSDYTF.

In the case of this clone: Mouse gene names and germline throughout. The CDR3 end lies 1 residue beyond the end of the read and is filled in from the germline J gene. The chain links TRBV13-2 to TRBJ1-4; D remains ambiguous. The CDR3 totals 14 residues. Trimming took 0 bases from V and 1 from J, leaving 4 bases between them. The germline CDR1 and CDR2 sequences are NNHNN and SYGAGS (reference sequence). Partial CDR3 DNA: TGTGCCAGCGGTGATGACAATTCCAACGAAAGATTATTT. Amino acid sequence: CASGDDNSNERLF. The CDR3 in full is CASGDDNSNERLFF.

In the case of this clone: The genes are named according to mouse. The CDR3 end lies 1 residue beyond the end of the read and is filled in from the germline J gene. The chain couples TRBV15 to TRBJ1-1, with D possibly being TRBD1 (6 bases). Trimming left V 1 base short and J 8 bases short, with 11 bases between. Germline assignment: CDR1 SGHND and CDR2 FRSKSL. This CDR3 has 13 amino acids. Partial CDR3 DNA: TGTGCCAGCAGTTTAGGGACAGACAGGGAAGTCTTC. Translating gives CASSLGTDREVF. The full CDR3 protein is CASSLGTDREVFF. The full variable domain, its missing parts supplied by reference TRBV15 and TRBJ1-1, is DAGVTQTPRHEVAEKGQTIILKCEPVSGHNDLFWYRQTKIQGLELLSYFRSKSLMEDGGAFKDRFKAEMLNSSFSTLKIQPTEPKDSAVYLCASSLGTDREVFFGKGTRLTVV.

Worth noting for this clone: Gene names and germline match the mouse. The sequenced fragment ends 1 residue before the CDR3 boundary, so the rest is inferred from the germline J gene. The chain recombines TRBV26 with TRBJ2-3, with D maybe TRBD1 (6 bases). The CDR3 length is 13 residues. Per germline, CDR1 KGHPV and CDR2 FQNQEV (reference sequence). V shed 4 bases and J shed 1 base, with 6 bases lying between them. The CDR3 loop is CASSHRGAETLYF. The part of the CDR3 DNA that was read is TGTGCCAGCAGTCACAGGGGTGCAGAAACGCTGTAT.

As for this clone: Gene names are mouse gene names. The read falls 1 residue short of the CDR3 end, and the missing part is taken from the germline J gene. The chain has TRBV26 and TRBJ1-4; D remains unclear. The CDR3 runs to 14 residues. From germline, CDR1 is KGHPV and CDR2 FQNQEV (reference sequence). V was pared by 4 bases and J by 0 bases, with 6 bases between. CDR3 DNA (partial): TGTGCCAGCAGTCCGGGATTTTCCAACGAAAGATTATTT. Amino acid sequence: CASSPGFSNERLF. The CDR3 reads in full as CASSPGFSNERLFF.

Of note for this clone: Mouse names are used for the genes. The CDR3 bases that were read are TGCACCTGCAGTGACCGGGACAGGGGGCTAGAAACGCTGTAT. Protein sequence: CTCSDRDRGLETLY. The complete CDR3 protein is CTCSDRDRGLETLYF. The chain recombines TRBV1 with TRBJ2-3; 12 positions agree with TRBD1. The read halts 1 residue ahead of the CDR3 end, with the missing end drawn from the germline J gene. CDR1 is NSQYPW, CDR2 LRSPGD, per germline (reference sequence). V was clipped by 4 bases and J by 5 bases; unmatched bases: 4. CDR3 size: 15 residues.

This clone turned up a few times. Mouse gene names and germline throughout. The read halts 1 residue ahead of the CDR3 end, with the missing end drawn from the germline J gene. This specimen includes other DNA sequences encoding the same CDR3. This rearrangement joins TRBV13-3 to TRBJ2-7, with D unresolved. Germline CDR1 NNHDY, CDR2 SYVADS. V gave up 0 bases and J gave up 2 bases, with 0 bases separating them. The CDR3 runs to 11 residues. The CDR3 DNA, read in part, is TGTGCCAGCAGTGATGCCTATGAACAGTAC. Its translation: CASSDAYEQY. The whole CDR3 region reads CASSDAYEQYF.

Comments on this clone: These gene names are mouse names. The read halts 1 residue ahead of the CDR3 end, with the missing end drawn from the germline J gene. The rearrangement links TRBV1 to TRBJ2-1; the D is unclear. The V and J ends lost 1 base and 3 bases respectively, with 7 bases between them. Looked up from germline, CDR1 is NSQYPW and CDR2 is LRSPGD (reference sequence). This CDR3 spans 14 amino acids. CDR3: CTCSAGGSYAEQFF. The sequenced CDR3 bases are TGCACCTGCAGTGCAGGGGGTTCCTATGCTGAGCAGTTC.

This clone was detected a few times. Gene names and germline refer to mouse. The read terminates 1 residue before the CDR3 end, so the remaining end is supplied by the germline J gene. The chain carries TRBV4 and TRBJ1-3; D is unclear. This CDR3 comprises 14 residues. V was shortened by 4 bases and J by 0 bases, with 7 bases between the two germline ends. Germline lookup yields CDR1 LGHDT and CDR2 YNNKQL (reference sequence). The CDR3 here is CASSSILSGNTLYF. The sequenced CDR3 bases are TGTGCCAGCAGCTCCATCCTTTCTGGAAATACGCTCTAT.

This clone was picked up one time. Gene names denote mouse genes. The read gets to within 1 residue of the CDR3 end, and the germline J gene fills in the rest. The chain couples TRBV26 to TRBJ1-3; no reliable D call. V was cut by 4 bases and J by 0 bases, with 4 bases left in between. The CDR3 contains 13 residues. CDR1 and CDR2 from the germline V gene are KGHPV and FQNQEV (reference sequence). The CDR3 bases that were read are TGTGCCAGCAGTCCCAATTCTGGAAATACGCTCTAT. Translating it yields CASSPNSGNTLY. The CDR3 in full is CASSPNSGNTLYF.

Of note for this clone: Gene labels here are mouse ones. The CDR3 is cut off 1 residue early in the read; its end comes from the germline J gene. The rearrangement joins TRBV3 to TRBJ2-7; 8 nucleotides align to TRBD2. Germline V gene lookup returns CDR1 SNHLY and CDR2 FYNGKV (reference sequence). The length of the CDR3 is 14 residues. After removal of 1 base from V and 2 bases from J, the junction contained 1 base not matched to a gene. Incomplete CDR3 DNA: TGTGCCAGCAGCTTAGGTGGGGGGGCCTATGAACAGTAC. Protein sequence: CASSLGGGAYEQY. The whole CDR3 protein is CASSLGGGAYEQYF.

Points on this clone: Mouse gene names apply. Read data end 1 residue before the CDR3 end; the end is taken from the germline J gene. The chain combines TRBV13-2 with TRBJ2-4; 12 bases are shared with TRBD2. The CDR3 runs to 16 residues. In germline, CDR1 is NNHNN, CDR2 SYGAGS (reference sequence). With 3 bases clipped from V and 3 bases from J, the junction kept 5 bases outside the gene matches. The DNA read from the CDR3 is TGTGCCAGCGGTGTTGACTGGGGGGGCGCCCAAAACACCTTGTAC. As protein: CASGVDWGGAQNTLY. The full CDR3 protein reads CASGVDWGGAQNTLYF.

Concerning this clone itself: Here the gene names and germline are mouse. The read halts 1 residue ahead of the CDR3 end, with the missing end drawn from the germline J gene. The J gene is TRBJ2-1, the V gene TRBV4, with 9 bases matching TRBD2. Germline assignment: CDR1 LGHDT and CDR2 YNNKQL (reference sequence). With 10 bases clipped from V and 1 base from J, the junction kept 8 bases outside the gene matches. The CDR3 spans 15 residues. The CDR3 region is CATLDWGLNYAEQFF. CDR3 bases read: TGTGCCACCCTCGACTGGGGGTTAAACTATGCTGAGCAGTTC. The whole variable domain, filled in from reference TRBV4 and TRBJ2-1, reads ETAVFQTPNYHVTQVGNEVSFNCKQTLGHDTMYWYKQDSKKLLKIMFSYNNKQLIVNETVPRRFSPQSSDKAHLNLRIKSVEPEDSAVYLCATLDWGLNYAEQFFGPGTRLTVL.

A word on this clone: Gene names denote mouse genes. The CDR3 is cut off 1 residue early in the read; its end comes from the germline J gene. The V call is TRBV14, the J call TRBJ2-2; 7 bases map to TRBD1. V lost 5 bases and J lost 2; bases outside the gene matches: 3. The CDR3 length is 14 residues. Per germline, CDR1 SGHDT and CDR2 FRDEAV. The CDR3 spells CASSLQGNTGQLYF. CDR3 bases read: TGTGCCAGCAGCCTACAGGGGAACACCGGGCAGCTCTAC.

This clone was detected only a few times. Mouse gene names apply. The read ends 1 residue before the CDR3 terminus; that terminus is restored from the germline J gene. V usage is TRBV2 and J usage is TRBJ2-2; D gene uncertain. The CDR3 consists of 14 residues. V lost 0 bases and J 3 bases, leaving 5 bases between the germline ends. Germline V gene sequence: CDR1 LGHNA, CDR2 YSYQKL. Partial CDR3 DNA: TGTGCCAGCAGCCAAGATAAGGACACCGGGCAGCTCTAC. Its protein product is CASSQDKDTGQLY. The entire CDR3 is CASSQDKDTGQLYF.

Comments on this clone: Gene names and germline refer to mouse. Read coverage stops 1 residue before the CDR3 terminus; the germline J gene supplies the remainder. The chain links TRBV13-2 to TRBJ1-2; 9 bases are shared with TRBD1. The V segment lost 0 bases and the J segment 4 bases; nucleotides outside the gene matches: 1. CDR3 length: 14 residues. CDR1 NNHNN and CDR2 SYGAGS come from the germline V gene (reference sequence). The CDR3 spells CASGDAGQGSDYTF. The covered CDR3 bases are TGTGCCAGCGGTGATGCGGGACAGGGCTCCGACTACACC.

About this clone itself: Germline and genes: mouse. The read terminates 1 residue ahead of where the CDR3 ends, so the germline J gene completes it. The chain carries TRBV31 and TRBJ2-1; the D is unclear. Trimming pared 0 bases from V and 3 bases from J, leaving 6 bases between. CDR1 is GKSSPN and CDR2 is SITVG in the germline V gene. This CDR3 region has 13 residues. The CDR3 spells CAWSLDLYAEQFF. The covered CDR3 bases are TGTGCCTGGAGTCTAGACCTCTATGCTGAGCAGTTC.

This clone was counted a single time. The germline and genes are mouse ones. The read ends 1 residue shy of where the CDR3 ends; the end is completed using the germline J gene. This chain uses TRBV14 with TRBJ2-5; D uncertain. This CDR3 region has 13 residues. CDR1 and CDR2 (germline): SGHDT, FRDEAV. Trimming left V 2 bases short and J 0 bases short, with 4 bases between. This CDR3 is CASSFFNQDTQYF. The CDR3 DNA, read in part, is TGTGCCAGCAGTTTTTTTAACCAAGACACCCAGTAC.